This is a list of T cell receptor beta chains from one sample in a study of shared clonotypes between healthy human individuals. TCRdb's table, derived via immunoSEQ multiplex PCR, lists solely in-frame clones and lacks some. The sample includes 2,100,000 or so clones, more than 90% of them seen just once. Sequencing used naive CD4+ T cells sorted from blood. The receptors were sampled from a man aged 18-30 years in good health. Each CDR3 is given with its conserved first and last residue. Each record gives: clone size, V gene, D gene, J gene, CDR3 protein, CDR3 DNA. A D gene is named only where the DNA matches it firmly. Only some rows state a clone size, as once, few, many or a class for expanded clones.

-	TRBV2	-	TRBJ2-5	CASSEALGGVETQYF	TGTGCCAGCAGTGAAGCGCTGGGGGGAGTGGAGACCCAGTACTTC
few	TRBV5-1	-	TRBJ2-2	CASSLDGGFTGELFF	TGCGCCAGCAGCTTGGACGGGGGCTTCACCGGGGAGCTGTTTTTT
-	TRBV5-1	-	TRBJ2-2	CASSLYSSNTGELFF	TGCGCCAGCAGCTTGTATTCCTCGAACACCGGGGAGCTGTTTTTT
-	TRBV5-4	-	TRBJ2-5	CASSLGQAYQETQYF	TGTGCCAGCAGCTTGGGACAGGCGTACCAAGAGACCCAGTACTTC
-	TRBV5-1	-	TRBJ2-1	CASSLERASNEQFF	TGCGCCAGCAGCTTGGAAAGGGCCAGCAATGAGCAGTTCTTC
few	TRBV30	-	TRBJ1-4	CAWSPRGGGREKLFF	TGTGCCTGGAGTCCGCGTGGGGGGGGTCGTGAAAAACTGTTTTTT
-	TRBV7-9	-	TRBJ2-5	CASSLGQGKGETQYF	TGTGCCAGCAGCTTGGGCCAGGGGAAGGGAGAGACCCAGTACTTC
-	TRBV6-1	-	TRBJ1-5	CASSEKQSYQPQHF	TGTGCCAGCAGTGAGAAACAGTCCTATCAGCCCCAGCATTTT
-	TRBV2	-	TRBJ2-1	CASSVLRGSNEQFF	TGTGCCAGCAGCGTCCTTAGGGGCTCCAATGAGCAGTTCTTC
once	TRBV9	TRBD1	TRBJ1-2	CASSAQQGVYGYTF	TGTGCCAGCAGCGCTCAACAGGGGGTCTATGGCTACACCTTC
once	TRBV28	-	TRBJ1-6	CASTRSSYNSPLHF	TGTGCCAGCACGAGGAGCTCCTATAATTCACCCCTCCACTTT
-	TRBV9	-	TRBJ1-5	CASSVSGGNQPQHF	TGTGCCAGCAGCGTCTCCGGGGGCAACCAGCCCCAGCATTTT
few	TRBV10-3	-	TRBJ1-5	CAISEWDNNQPQHF	TGTGCCATCAGTGAGTGGGATAACAATCAGCCCCAGCATTTT
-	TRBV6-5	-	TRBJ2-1	CASSYGPILSKEQFF	TGTGCCAGCAGTTACGGACCCATCCTCAGCAAGGAGCAGTTCTTC
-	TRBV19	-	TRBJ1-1	CASSKLGNTEAFF	TGTGCCAGTAGTAAATTGGGTAACACTGAAGCTTTCTTT
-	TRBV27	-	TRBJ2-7	CASSLSTGGYEQYF	TGTGCCAGCAGTTTATCGACAGGAGGCTACGAGCAGTACTTC
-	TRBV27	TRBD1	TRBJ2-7	CASSGGQGANYEQYF	TGTGCCAGCAGTGGGGGACAGGGGGCGAATTACGAGCAGTACTTC
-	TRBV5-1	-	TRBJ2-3	CASSLYPRTTDTQYF	TGCGCCAGCAGCCTCTACCCTCGGACCACAGATACGCAGTATTTT
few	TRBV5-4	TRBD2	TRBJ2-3	CASSRGLAGVLGTDTQYF	TGTGCCAGCAGCAGAGGACTAGCGGGGGTCCTTGGCACAGATACGCAGTATTTT
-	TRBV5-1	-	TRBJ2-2	CASSLVQGYTGELFF	TGCGCCAGCAGCTTGGTTCAGGGATACACCGGGGAGCTGTTTTTT
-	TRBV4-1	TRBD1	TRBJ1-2	CASSLPGTASYGYTF	TGCGCCAGCAGCCTCCCCGGGACAGCGAGCTATGGCTACACCTTC
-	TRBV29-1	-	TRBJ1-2	CSVWGTSYGYTF	TGCAGCGTTTGGGGAACAAGTTACGGCTACACCTTC
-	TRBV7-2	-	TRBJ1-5	CASSLVDSGPQHF	TGTGCCAGCAGCTTAGTGGATTCGGGCCCCCAGCATTTT
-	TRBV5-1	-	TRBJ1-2	CASSERTYGGYTF	TGCGCCAGCAGTGAGCGGACGTACGGTGGCTACACCTTC
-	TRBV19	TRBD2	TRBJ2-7	CASSRLASYEQYF	TGTGCCAGCTCCAGACTAGCGTCCTACGAGCAGTACTTC
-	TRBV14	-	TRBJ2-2	CASSQVKGSPNTGELFF	TGTGCCAGCAGCCAAGTTAAGGGGTCCCCGAACACCGGGGAGCTGTTTTTT
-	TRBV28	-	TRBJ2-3	CASSVSNTDTQYF	TGTGCCAGCAGCGTTTCGAACACAGATACGCAGTATTTT
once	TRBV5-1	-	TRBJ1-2	CASSLDVLNGYTF	TGCGCCAGCAGCTTGGATGTCCTTAATGGCTACACCTTC
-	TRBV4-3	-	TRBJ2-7	CASSQETGPPFDF	TGCGCCAGCAGCCAAGAGACGGGCCCCCCTTTCGACTTC
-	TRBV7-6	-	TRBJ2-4	CAGGLNIQYF	TGTGCCGGGGGGCTAAACATTCAGTACTTC
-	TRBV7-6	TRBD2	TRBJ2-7	CASSPMGTSASYEQYF	TGTGCCAGCAGCCCTATGGGTACTAGCGCCTCCTACGAGCAGTACTTC
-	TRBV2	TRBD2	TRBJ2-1	CASSALAGPYNEQFF	TGTGCCAGCAGTGCCCTAGCGGGGCCGTACAATGAGCAGTTCTTC
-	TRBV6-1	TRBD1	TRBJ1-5	CAASGGAGNQPQHF	TGTGCCGCATCAGGGGGCGCGGGGAATCAGCCCCAGCATTTT
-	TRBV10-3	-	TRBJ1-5	CAISESDGNQPQHF	TGTGCCATCAGTGAGTCGGATGGCAATCAGCCCCAGCATTTT
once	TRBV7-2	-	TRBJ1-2	CASSSPGGYGYTF	TGTGCCAGCAGCTCCCCGGGTGGCTATGGCTACACCTTC
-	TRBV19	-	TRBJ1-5	CATKAGAASNQPQHF	TGTGCCACGAAGGCAGGGGCAGCTAGCAATCAGCCCCAGCATTTT
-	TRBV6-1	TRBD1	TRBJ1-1	CASSLIGGMNTEAFF	TGTGCCAGCTCCCTGATAGGGGGCATGAACACTGAAGCTTTCTTT
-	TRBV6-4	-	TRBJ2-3	CASSPGTGTDTQYF	TGTGCCAGCAGTCCCGGGACGGGGACAGATACGCAGTATTTT
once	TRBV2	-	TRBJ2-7	CASSQPFHSYEQYF	TGTGCCAGCAGCCAGCCATTCCACTCCTACGAGCAGTACTTC
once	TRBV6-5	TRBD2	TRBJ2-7	CASSYGLAGFYEQYF	TGTGCCAGCAGTTACGGCCTAGCGGGGTTTTACGAGCAGTACTTC
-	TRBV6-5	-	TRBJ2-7	CASSRDPSYEQYF	TGTGCCAGCAGCCGGGACCCCTCCTACGAGCAGTACTTC
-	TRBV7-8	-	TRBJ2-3	CASSLAKAGATLF	TGTGCCAGCAGCTTAGCGAAGGCAGGTGCCACCCTTTTT
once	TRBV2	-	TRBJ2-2	CASSEELGELFF	TGTGCCAGCAGTGAGGAGTTGGGGGAGCTGTTTTTT
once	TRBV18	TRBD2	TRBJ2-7	CASSRTSEYEQYF	TGTGCCAGCTCACGGACTAGCGAGTACGAGCAGTACTTC
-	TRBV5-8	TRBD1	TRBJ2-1	CASSLGQGFLNEQFF	TGTGCCAGCAGCTTGGGACAGGGTTTCCTCAATGAGCAGTTCTTC
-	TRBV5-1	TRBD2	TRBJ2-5	CASSRATGTSKETQYF	TGCGCCAGCAGCCGAGCAACGGGGACTAGTAAAGAGACCCAGTACTTC
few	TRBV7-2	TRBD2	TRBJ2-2	CASTLRGGTGELFF	TGTGCCAGCACTCTTCGCGGGGGCACCGGGGAGCTGTTTTTT
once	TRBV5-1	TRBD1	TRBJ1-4	CASSLDGTDTTNEKLFF	TGCGCCAGCAGCTTGGATGGGACAGATACAACTAATGAAAAACTGTTTTTT
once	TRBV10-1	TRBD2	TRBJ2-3	CASSVTSGSSTDTQYF	TGCGCCAGCAGTGTGACTAGCGGATCTAGCACAGATACGCAGTATTTT
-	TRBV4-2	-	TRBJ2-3	CASSQDRTDTQYF	TGTGCCAGCAGCCAAGACCGAACAGATACGCAGTATTTT
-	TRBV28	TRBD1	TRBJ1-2	CASSSDRLHGYTF	TGTGCCAGCAGTTCGGACAGGCTCCATGGCTACACCTTC
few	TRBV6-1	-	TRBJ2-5	CASGGISVETQYF	TGTGCCAGCGGTGGGATTTCCGTGGAGACCCAGTACTTC
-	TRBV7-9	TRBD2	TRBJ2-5	CASSLGAGEETQYF	TGTGCCAGCAGCTTAGGTGCGGGAGAAGAGACCCAGTACTTC